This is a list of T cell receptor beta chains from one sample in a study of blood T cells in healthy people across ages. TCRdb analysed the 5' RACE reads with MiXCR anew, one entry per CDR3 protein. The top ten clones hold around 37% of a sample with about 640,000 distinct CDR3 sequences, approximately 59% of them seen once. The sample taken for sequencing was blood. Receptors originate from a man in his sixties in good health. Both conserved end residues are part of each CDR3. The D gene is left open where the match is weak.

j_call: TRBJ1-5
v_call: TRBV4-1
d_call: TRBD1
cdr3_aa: CASSQDTGVPQPQHF
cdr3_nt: TGCGCCAGCAGCCAAGATACAGGGGTTCCGCAGCCCCAGCATTTT

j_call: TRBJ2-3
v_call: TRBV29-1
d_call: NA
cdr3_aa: CSVEVTGMDTQYF
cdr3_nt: TGCAGCGTCGAGGTGACCGGGATGGATACGCAGTATTTT

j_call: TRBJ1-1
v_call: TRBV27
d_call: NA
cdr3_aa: CASSQGFQETEAFF
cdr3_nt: TGTGCCAGCAGTCAAGGGTTTCAAGAGACTGAAGCTTTCTTT

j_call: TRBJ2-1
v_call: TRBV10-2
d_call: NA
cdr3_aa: CASRAQDEQFF
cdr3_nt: TGCGCCAGCAGGGCTCAGGATGAGCAGTTCTTC

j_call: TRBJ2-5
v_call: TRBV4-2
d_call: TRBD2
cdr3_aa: CASSQDPQGLAGFLGNEQYF
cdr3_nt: TGTGCCAGCAGCCAAGATCCCCAGGGACTAGCGGGATTTTTGGGGAATGAGCAGTACTTC

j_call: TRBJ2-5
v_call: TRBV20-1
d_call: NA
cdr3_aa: CSAKKSIGVETQYF
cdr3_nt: TGCAGTGCCAAAAAATCGATCGGGGTGGAGACCCAGTACTTC

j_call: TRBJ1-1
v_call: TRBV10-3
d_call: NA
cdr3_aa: CAISETDRPNTEAFF
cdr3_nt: TGTGCCATCAGTGAGACAGACAGGCCGAACACTGAAGCTTTCTTT

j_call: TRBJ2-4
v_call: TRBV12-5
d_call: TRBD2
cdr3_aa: CASGWAQRGAIAKNIQYF
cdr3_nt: TGTGCTAGTGGTTGGGCCCAGCGGGGGGCGATAGCCAAAAACATTCAGTACTTC

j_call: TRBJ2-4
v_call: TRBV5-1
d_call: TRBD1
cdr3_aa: CASSLPGQGTKNIQYF
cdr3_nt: TGCGCCAGCAGCTTGCCGGGACAGGGAACCAAAAACATTCAGTACTTC

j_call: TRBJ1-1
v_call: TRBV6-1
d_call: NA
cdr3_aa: CASSRVFNTEAFF
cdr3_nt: TGTGCCAGCAGCAGGGTTTTTAACACTGAAGCTTTCTTT

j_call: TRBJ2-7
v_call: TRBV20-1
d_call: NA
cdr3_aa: CSAFPGQSSYEQYF
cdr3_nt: TGCAGTGCTTTCCCGGGACAAAGCTCCTACGAGCAGTACTTC

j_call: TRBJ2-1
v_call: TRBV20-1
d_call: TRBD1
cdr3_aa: CSAIGQGYEQFF
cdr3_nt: TGCAGTGCTATAGGACAGGGCTATGAGCAGTTCTTC

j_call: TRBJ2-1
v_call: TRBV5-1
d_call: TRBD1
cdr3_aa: CASSLSPGQVNNEQFF
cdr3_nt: TGCGCCAGCAGCCTGTCTCCGGGACAGGTAAACAATGAGCAGTTCTTC